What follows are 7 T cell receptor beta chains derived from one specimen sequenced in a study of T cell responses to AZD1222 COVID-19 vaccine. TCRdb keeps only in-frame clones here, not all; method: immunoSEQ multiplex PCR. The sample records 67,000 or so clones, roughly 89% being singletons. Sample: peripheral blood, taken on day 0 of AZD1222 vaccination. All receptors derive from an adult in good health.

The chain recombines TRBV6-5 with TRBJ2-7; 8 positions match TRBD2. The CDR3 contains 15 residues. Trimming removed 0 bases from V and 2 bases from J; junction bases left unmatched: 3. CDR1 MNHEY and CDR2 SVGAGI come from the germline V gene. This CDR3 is CASSYSTGGAYEQYF. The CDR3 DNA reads TGTGCCAGCAGTTACTCGACGGGGGGGGCCTACGAGCAGTACTTC.

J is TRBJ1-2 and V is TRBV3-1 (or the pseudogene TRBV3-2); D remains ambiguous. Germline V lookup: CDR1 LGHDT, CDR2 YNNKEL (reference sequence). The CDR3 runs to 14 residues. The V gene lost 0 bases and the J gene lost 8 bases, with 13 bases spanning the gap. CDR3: CASSQDGMGRGYTF. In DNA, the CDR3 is TGTGCCAGCAGCCAAGATGGTATGGGAAGGGGCTACACCTTC.

DNA of the CDR3: TGTGCCAGCAGCCAAGATCAGGGCCGACACCCGTATTTT. Amino acids: CASSQDQGRHPYF. The V gene is TRBV3-1 (or the pseudogene TRBV3-2), the J gene TRBJ2-3; a possible D gene is TRBD1 (5 bases). Germline V CDR1 and CDR2: LGHDT, YNNKEL (reference sequence). CDR3 size: 13 residues. Trimming took off 0 bases at V and 14 bases at J, with 15 bases between the two ends.

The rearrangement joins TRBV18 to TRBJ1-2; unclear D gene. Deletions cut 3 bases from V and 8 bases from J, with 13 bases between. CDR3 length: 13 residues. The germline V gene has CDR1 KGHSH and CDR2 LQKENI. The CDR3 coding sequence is TGTGCCAGCTCACCGGAAATCCGTGCGGGCTACACCTTC. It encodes CASSPEIRAGYTF. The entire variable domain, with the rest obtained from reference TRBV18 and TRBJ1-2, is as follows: NAGVMQNPRHLVRRRGQEARLRCSPMKGHSHVYWYRQLPEEGLKFMVYLQKENIIDESGMPKERFSAEFPKEGPSILRIQQVVRGDSAAYFCASSPEIRAGYTFGSGTRLTVV.

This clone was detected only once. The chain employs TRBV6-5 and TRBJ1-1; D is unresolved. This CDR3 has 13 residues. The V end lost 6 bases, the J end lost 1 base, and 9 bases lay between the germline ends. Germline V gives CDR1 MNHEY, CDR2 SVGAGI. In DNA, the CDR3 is TGTGCCAGCAGAAACGACCAGAACACTGAAGCTTTCTTT. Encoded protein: CASRNDQNTEAFF.

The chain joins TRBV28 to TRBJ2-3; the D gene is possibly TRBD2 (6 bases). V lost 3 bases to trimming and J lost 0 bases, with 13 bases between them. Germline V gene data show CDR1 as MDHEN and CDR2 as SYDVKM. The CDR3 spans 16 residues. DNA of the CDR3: TGTGCCAGCAGTTTGGCTAGCGAGCTTAGCACAGATACGCAGTATTTT. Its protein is CASSLASELSTDTQYF.

CDR3 nucleotide sequence: TGTGCCAGCACAGGATTAGGACAGGGGGATAAGGTGGAGCTGTTTTTT. Translating it yields CASTGLGQGDKVELFF. V is TRBV25-1 and J is TRBJ2-2; 10 bases are a match to TRBD1. Germline V gene data show CDR1 as MGHDK and CDR2 as SYGVNS. This CDR3 has 16 residues. After removal of 7 bases from V and 10 bases from J, the junction contained 15 bases not matched to a gene.